The 29 T cell receptor beta chains listed next were all sequenced from one sample in a study of Ad26.COV2.S vaccination and SARS-CoV-2 variants. The method was immunoSEQ multiplex PCR; TCRdb's version includes in-frame clones alone and lacks a portion of them. Among hundreds of thousands of clones listed, 89% were seen once. Treatment meaning: around 19 received Ad26.COV2.S at low or high dose, single or two shots; roughly five received placebo; per-sample allocation not given. Sampling happened 63 days after the first vaccine or placebo injection. The source was peripheral blood, collected in a trial of Ad26.COV2.S vaccine versus placebo. The receptors were sampled from a person aged 18 to 59 who received the Ad26.COV2.S COVID-19 vaccine or a placebo.

The V and J genes are TRBV6-5 and TRBJ1-1; D call uncertain. V lost 0 bases and J 4 bases, leaving 9 bases between the germline ends. CDR1 MNHEY and CDR2 SVGAGI come from the germline V gene. CDR3 size: 14 residues. CDR3 DNA sequence: TGTGCCAGCAGTTACTCCCGAGGGAGCACTGAAGCTTTCTTT. As protein: CASSYSRGSTEAFF.

The chain recombines TRBV7-9 with TRBJ2-3, with 9 bases matching TRBD2. CDR3 length: 16 residues. V dropped 5 bases and J dropped 0; count of bases not matched to a gene: 6. Germline loops: CDR1 SEHNR, CDR2 FQNEAQ (reference sequence). The CDR3 DNA reads TGTGCCAGCAGCCCCGGCGCGGGGGGGAGCACAGATACGCAGTATTTT. Translation: CASSPGAGGSTDTQYF.

V usage is TRBV24-1 and J usage is TRBJ2-5, with no clear D. Germline values: CDR1 KGHDR, CDR2 SFDVKD. The germline V and J ends were trimmed by 0 bases and 1 base, with 8 bases remaining between them. The CDR3 runs 15 residues. CDR3 residues: CATSDLSGSQETQYF. In DNA, the CDR3 is TGTGCCACCAGTGATTTGAGTGGCAGCCAAGAGACCCAGTACTTC.

The chain links TRBV5-1 to TRBJ2-2; possible D gene TRBD1, 5 bases. Looked up from germline, CDR1 is SGHRS and CDR2 is YFSETQ. CDR3 size: 12 residues. V was trimmed by 8 bases and J by 7 bases, leaving 12 bases between them. CDR3 region: CASRRGDGELFF. DNA for the CDR3: TGCGCCAGTAGAAGGGGCGACGGGGAGCTGTTTTTT.

The chain combines TRBV15 with TRBJ2-6, with D perhaps matching TRBD1 or TRBD2 (5 bases each). V was trimmed by 9 bases and J by 2 bases, leaving 14 bases between them. The CDR3 length is 15 residues. Germline CDR1 LNHNV, CDR2 YYDKDF (reference sequence). The CDR3 DNA is TGTGCCACGAGGGCCGAGGGGACTGGGGCCAACGTCCTGACTTTC. This codes for CATRAEGTGANVLTF.

This chain uses TRBV6-2 or TRBV6-3 with TRBJ2-7; TRBD2 matches at 7 bases. This CDR3 has 21 residues. The V gene's germline CDR1 is MNHEY and CDR2 SVGEGT. The ends lost 0 bases at V and 0 bases at J; junction bases unmatched: 20. The chain's CDR3 is CASSYSLMVRATGGSSYEQYV. The CDR3 DNA reads as TGTGCCAGCAGTTACTCGTTGATGGTCAGGGCTACGGGAGGCAGCTCCTACGAGCAGTACGTC.

The chain recombines TRBV4-1 with TRBJ1-6; a weak D match, TRBD1 (5 bases). The CDR3 has 15 amino acids. V lost 5 bases and J lost 10, with 18 bases in between. Per the germline V gene, CDR1 is MGHRA and CDR2 is YSYEKL. CDR3: CASSDRDRSPSPLHF. The CDR3 DNA is TGCGCCAGCAGCGACCGGGACCGATCCCCGTCACCCCTCCACTTT.

The rearrangement joins TRBV7-9 to TRBJ2-7; 7 bases fit TRBD2. Per germline, CDR1 SEHNR and CDR2 FQNEAQ (reference sequence). Unmatched junction bases numbered 5, after V lost 1 base and J lost 2 bases. CDR3 length equals 15 residues. In nucleotides, the CDR3 is TGTGCCAGCAGCTTAGGTACGGGGGGTCCCTACGAGCAGTACTTC. Its protein is CASSLGTGGPYEQYF.

The rearrangement links TRBV11-2 to TRBJ2-1; weak D call: TRBD1 (6 bases). Trimming left V 5 bases short and J 7 bases short, with 15 bases between. Germline CDR1 and CDR2: SGHAT and FQNNGV. This CDR3 is 14 amino acids long. The CDR3 protein is CASSPRTARNEQFF. The CDR3 DNA reads TGTGCCAGCAGCCCAAGGACAGCTAGGAATGAGCAGTTCTTC.

J is TRBJ2-7 and V is TRBV3-1 (or the pseudogene TRBV3-2); 7 bases line up with TRBD2. The germline gives CDR1 LGHDT, CDR2 YNNKEL (reference sequence). V lost 0 bases and J lost 3; bases outside the gene matches: 20. The CDR3 is 20 amino acids. CDR3 bases: TGTGCCAGCAGCCAAGAGGCGGTCGGGAAGTGGGGGGGAGCCCGCTACGAGCAGTACGTC. This translates into CASSQEAVGKWGGARYEQYV.

V usage is TRBV5-1 and J usage is TRBJ1-4; perhaps TRBD1 as D (5 bases). The V end lost 5 bases, the J end lost 0 bases, and 5 bases lay between the germline ends. This CDR3 contains 13 residues. The germline V gene has CDR1 SGHRS and CDR2 YFSETQ. CDR3 bases: TGCGCCAGCAGGACAGCAACTAATGAAAAACTGTTTTTT. Its translation: CASRTATNEKLFF.

This rearrangement joins TRBV18 to TRBJ1-5; 7 bases fit TRBD1. Germline trimming cut 4 bases from V and 7 bases from J; bases unmatched to any gene: 7. The germline V gene encodes CDR1 KGHSH and CDR2 LQKENI. This CDR3 has 14 amino acids. The CDR3 loop reads CASSLGQDQQPQHF. Written as DNA, the CDR3 is TGTGCCAGCTCACTCGGACAGGATCAGCAGCCCCAGCATTTT.

This chain links TRBV28 with TRBJ1-1; D call uncertain. Trimming stripped 2 bases from V and 5 bases from J, with 6 bases between. Germline values: CDR1 MDHEN, CDR2 SYDVKM. The CDR3 is 12 residues long. The CDR3 DNA reads TGTGCCAGCAGTTTAAGTGGGACTGAAGCTTTCTTT. Its protein product is CASSLSGTEAFF.

The J gene is TRBJ1-2, the V gene TRBV18, with D maybe TRBD1 (5 bases). Germline CDR1 KGHSH, CDR2 LQKENI. With 3 bases removed from V and 7 bases from J, the gap between germline ends came to 18 bases. The CDR3 spans 15 residues. The CDR3 here is CASSPIKSQGTGYTF. The CDR3 DNA sequence: TGTGCCAGCTCACCGATCAAATCGCAGGGCACTGGCTACACCTTC.

The chain employs TRBV2 and TRBJ1-1; D gene unclear. Germline V lookup: CDR1 SNHLY, CDR2 FYNNEI. V lost 8 bases and J 3 bases, leaving 13 bases between the germline ends. This CDR3 spans 13 amino acids. The CDR3 DNA is TGTGCCAGCCGGCGGGTACGGGACACTGAAGCTTTCTTT. Translating gives CASRRVRDTEAFF.

This clone was seen a few times. This chain joins TRBV6-5 and TRBJ2-3; perhaps TRBD2 as D (5 bases). The CDR3 sequence is 13 residues long. Germline values: CDR1 MNHEY, CDR2 SVGAGI. V was shortened by 7 bases and J by 0 bases, with 8 bases between the two germline ends. The CDR3 DNA reads TGTGCCAGCACACGGGGTAGCACAGATACGCAGTATTTT. As protein: CASTRGSTDTQYF.

The chain carries TRBV7-2 and TRBJ1-2; D ambiguous. V was shortened by 5 bases and J by 8 bases, with 15 bases between the two germline ends. Germline assignment: CDR1 SGHTA and CDR2 FQGNSA. CDR3 length equals 13 residues. The CDR3 protein is CASSVYSVRGYTF. The CDR3, as DNA: TGTGCCAGCAGCGTGTATTCGGTGAGAGGCTACACCTTC. The full variable domain, with the rest looked up from reference TRBV7-2 and TRBJ1-2, is GAGVSQSPSNKVTEKGKDVELRCDPISGHTALYWYRQSLGQGLEFLIYFQGNSAPDKSGLPSDRFSAERTGGSVSTLTIQRTQQEDSAVYLCASSVYSVRGYTFGSGTRLTVV.

This clone was observed a single time. This sequence joins TRBV7-2 and TRBJ2-1; the match to TRBD1 covers 8 bases. Unmatched junction bases numbered 11, after V lost 5 bases and J lost 5 bases. The CDR3 spans 16 residues. Germline V gene data show CDR1 as SGHTA and CDR2 as FQGNSA. CDR3 nucleotides: TGTGCCAGCAGCCGCCGACAGGGGACGGTGCACAATGAGCAGTTCTTC. As protein: CASSRRQGTVHNEQFF.

The chain is built from TRBV3-1 (or the pseudogene TRBV3-2) and TRBJ1-5; possible D gene TRBD1, 6 bases. Germline values: CDR1 LGHDT, CDR2 YNNKEL (reference sequence). Trimming removed 5 bases from V and 6 bases from J, with 20 bases in between. This CDR3 is built from 16 residues. The CDR3 spells CASSSSGGAITQPQHF. The DNA of the CDR3 is TGTGCCAGCAGCTCCAGCGGGGGGGCGATAACTCAGCCCCAGCATTTT.

The table lists this clone with a few counts. The rearrangement links TRBV7-9 to TRBJ1-5; D is unclear. The V gene's germline CDR1 is SEHNR and CDR2 FQNEAQ (reference sequence). V was clipped by 2 bases and J by 4 bases, with 3 bases between them. There are 12 residues in the CDR3. This CDR3 is CASSLFNQPQHF. As DNA, the CDR3 is TGTGCCAGCAGCTTATTTAATCAGCCCCAGCATTTT.

The chain recombines TRBV9 with TRBJ2-5, with a possible D match to TRBD1 (6 bases). Deletions cut 2 bases from V and 5 bases from J, with 16 bases between. Germline CDR1 reads SGDLS; CDR2 reads YYNGEE. This CDR3 is 15 amino acids long. Here the CDR3 reads CASSVRGSEGETQYF. CDR3 coding DNA: TGTGCCAGCAGCGTCAGGGGATCCGAAGGGGAGACCCAGTACTTC.

The chain uses TRBV11-2 and TRBJ2-2; the D gene is possibly TRBD2 (6 bases). In germline, CDR1 is SGHAT, CDR2 FQNNGV. Trimming pared 5 bases from V and 5 bases from J, leaving 18 bases between. The CDR3 is 16 residues long. The CDR3 coding sequence is TGTGCCAGCAGCCGAGGACTAAAGCGATGGACCGGGGAGCTGTTTTTT. Protein product: CASSRGLKRWTGELFF.

V is TRBV18 and J is TRBJ1-1, with unresolved D. This CDR3 comprises 13 residues. CDR1 KGHSH and CDR2 LQKENI come from the germline V gene. The V gene lost 0 bases and the J gene lost 7 bases, with 9 bases spanning the gap. DNA of the CDR3: TGTGCCAGCTCACCACCCCAGAGACTTGAAGCTTTCTTT. The encoded protein is CASSPPQRLEAFF. The whole variable domain, filled in from reference TRBV18 and TRBJ1-1, reads NAGVMQNPRHLVRRRGQEARLRCSPMKGHSHVYWYRQLPEEGLKFMVYLQKENIIDESGMPKERFSAEFPKEGPSILRIQQVVRGDSAAYFCASSPPQRLEAFFGQGTRLTVV.

This CDR3 is CASSQSPDGAASGGGYEQYF. CDR3 in DNA: TGCGCCAGCAGTCAATCCCCCGACGGAGCCGCTAGCGGGGGCGGCTACGAGCAGTACTTC. The chain joins TRBV23-1 to TRBJ2-7, with TRBD2 matching 10 bases. Being an ORF, TRBV23-1 has a function that is uncertain. This CDR3 has 20 amino acids. The junction had 17 bases not matched to a gene; V was cut back by 0 bases and J by 3 bases.

The rearrangement links TRBV4-3 to TRBJ1-2; tentatively, D is TRBD1 (5 bases). Germline-derived CDR1 and CDR2 are LGHNA and YSLEER. This CDR3 spans 14 amino acids. V lost 3 bases to trimming and J lost 1 base, with 9 bases between them. In DNA, the CDR3 is TGCGCCAGCAGCCAGGAGAGGGGTAACTATGGCTACACCTTC. It yields the protein CASSQERGNYGYTF.

This clone showed up just once. This chain links TRBV4-2 with TRBJ1-2, with 8 bases identical to TRBD1. J lost 7 bases, V lost 4 bases, and 2 bases had no gene match. Per the germline V gene, CDR1 is LGHNA and CDR2 is YNFKEQ. This CDR3 has 12 amino acids. Written as DNA, the CDR3 is TGTGCCAGCAGCCGGCAGGGGGCTGGCTACACCTTC. It encodes CASSRQGAGYTF.

The gene calls are TRBV6-2 or TRBV6-3 and TRBJ1-2, with TRBD1 matching 7 bases. Germline V lookup: CDR1 MNHEY, CDR2 SVGEGT. CDR3 length: 12 amino acids. V lost 5 bases, J lost 7 bases, and 4 bases stayed unmatched. The CDR3 loop is CASSRTGRGYTF. The CDR3 DNA sequence: TGTGCCAGCAGTAGGACAGGTCGTGGCTACACCTTC.

The V gene is TRBV6-6, the J gene TRBJ2-1; 12 bases are a match to TRBD2. From germline, CDR1 is MNHNY and CDR2 SVGAGI (reference sequence). V trimming: 8 bases; J trimming: 7 bases; junction bases outside the gene matches: 9. This CDR3 comprises 15 residues. CDR3 in amino acids: CASVKGLAGGNEQFF. The CDR3 coding sequence is TGTGCCAGCGTGAAGGGGCTAGCGGGAGGGAATGAGCAGTTCTTC.

CDR3 sequence: CASGPPQGKNTGELFF. The CDR3 DNA sequence: TGTGCTAGTGGTCCCCCCCAGGGCAAGAACACCGGGGAGCTGTTTTTT. The V and J genes are TRBV12-5 and TRBJ2-2, with D perhaps TRBD1 (5 bases). The CDR3 spans 16 residues. The V gene's germline CDR1 is LGHNT and CDR2 FRNRAP. Trimming took off 5 bases at V and 1 base at J, with 14 bases between the two ends.